This T cell receptor beta chain appears in the sequencing data of a study of T-cell reconstitution after alpha-beta-depleted transplantation in children (TCRdb year 2016). At the level of the whole study: T-cell immune reconstitution after TCRalphabeta/CD19-depleted allogeneic hematopoietic cell transplantation in children was quantitatively tracked in the study by means of TCR repertoire profiling.

Reading from cysteine to phenylalanine, the CDR3 counts 12 amino acids. Only the CDR3 portion is preserved as DNA: 36 bases, with reading frame beginning at the first base. At the junction V is shortened by 3 bases and J by 7 bases, with 9 bases in between. CDR1 and CDR2, looked up from the germline V gene, are SGHTA and FQGNSA. This specimen's treatment or condition label, interpreted: allogeneic hematopoietic cell transplantation with graft depleted of TCRalphabeta T cells and CD19 B cells. The children who served as transplant recipients had been given grafts of TCRalphabeta/CD19-depleted allogeneic hematopoietic cells. Points the paper makes about the study in general: Over the following months the frequencies of hyperexpanded clones went down, and after one year T-cell counts and TCRbeta diversity were mostly credited to newly produced T cells. Apparently early alphabetaT-cell count recovery about two months after transplant reportedly relied on only several hundred rapidly expanded clones derived from non-depleted graft cells. The high TCRbeta diversity at day 60 in some patients was ascribed to recipient T cells and intrathymic progenitors that had survived conditioning.

The library was made by PCR. Sequencing took place on an Illumina HiSeq 2500. TCR library preparation used molecular barcoding, with unique molecular identifiers applied to normalize quantification of the TCRbeta repertoire. TCRdb redid the processing of the public reads, applying fastp at Q25 and MiXCR, and retained in-frame beta chains. CDR3 protein sequences are deduplicated, and each keeps its most common genes and DNA. The sample contains around 370,000 distinct CDR3 sequences, around 15% of them found a single time. Clones ranked in the top ten supply roughly 41% of the sample. Points on this clonotype: Its binding antigen is unknown. No much larger clonotype is one base removed from it; base qualities were not supplied.

The specimen was PBMCs, mostly from graft donor cells, collected 360 days after TCRalphabeta/CD19-depleted stem cell transplant. The rearrangement combines TRBV7-2 with TRBJ2-5; TRBD1 is a weak D gene call, 5 bases matching. This clonotype was sampled from a male patient between 2 and 9 years old who had a stem cell transplant for acute lymphoblastic leukemia, so the T cells may come from the graft donor. The CDR3 protein is CASSFRAGTQYF. The DNA is as follows: TGTGCCAGCAGCTTCAGGGCAGGGACCCAGTACTTC.